This entry lists 25 T cell receptor beta chains sequenced from one sample in a study of cytomegalovirus exposure and HLA in healthy donors. PCR used 60 Vbeta primers and 13 Jbeta primers. TCRdb keeps only in-frame clones here, not all; method: immunoSEQ multiplex PCR. The sample lists 120,000 to 150,000 clones, 55% to 80% occurring once. Sequenced material: PBMCs. Receptors originate from a human donor in good health.

This clone was detected only a few times. The chain couples TRBV28 to TRBJ2-2, with D perhaps TRBD2 (6 bases). V lost 9 bases, J lost 4 bases, and 12 bases lay in between. The CDR3 has 13 amino acids. In germline, CDR1 is MDHEN, CDR2 SYDVKM. CDR3 protein: CASRRGLTGELFF. The CDR3 DNA follows: TGTGCCAGTCGCCGGGGACTCACCGGGGAGCTGTTTTTT. Variable domain in full (rest from reference TRBV28 and TRBJ2-2): DVKVTQSSRYLVKRTGEKVFLECVQDMDHENMFWYRQDPGLGLRLIYFSYDVKMKEKGDIPEGYSVSREKKERFSLILESASTNQTSMYLCASRRGLTGELFFGEGSRLTVL.

The chain couples TRBV6-1 to TRBJ1-1; D is unclear. V lost 6 bases and J 6 bases, leaving 11 bases between the germline ends. Germline V CDR1 and CDR2: MNHNS, SASEGT. The CDR3 extends over 12 amino acids. In nucleotides, the CDR3 is TGTGCCAGCAGCGCCGGGAGGGCTGAAGCTTTCTTT. Its protein product is CASSAGRAEAFF.

The V and J genes are TRBV6-1 and TRBJ1-2; D is perhaps TRBD1 (5 bases). This CDR3 comprises 14 residues. CDR1 is MNHNS and CDR2 is SASEGT in the germline V gene. The V end was cut by 2 bases, the J end by 8 bases, with 15 bases between. This CDR3 is CASSEHSDQGGYTF. The CDR3 DNA follows: TGTGCCAGCAGTGAACACAGTGACCAGGGAGGCTACACCTTC.

This chain uses TRBV2 with TRBJ2-1; TRBD2 matches 7 bases. The CDR3 runs to 14 residues. From germline, CDR1 is SNHLY and CDR2 FYNNEI. The V and J ends lost 6 bases and 6 bases, in that order; junction bases with no gene match: 8. In DNA, the CDR3 is TGTGCCAGCAGCGATGGACTAGGCGGCAATGAGCAGTTCTTC. This sequence encodes CASSDGLGGNEQFF.

The rearrangement links TRBV7-2 to TRBJ2-7; possibly TRBD1 for D (6 bases). V lost 3 bases and J lost 3, with 18 bases in between. The CDR3 is 16 amino acids. The germline V gene has CDR1 SGHTA and CDR2 FQGNSA. Here the CDR3 reads CASSFGFGTLDYEQYF. CDR3 DNA: TGTGCCAGCAGCTTTGGTTTCGGGACATTAGACTACGAGCAGTACTTC.

This chain joins TRBV30 and TRBJ2-3, with 9 bases that match TRBD2. The CDR3 runs to 16 residues. The V gene's germline CDR1 is GTSNPN and CDR2 SVGIG (reference sequence). The ends lost 0 bases at V and 0 bases at J; junction bases unmatched: 4. The CDR3 DNA follows: TGTGCCTGGAGTGTTGGGCTAGCGGGGAGCACAGATACGCAGTATTTT. The encoded protein is CAWSVGLAGSTDTQYF.

This clone occurred once. As DNA, the CDR3 is TGTGCCTGGAGTACACCGGGACAGTTCAATCAGCCCCAGCATTTT. Translation gives CAWSTPGQFNQPQHF. This chain links TRBV30 with TRBJ1-5; 7 nucleotides align to TRBD1. The germline gives CDR1 GTSNPN, CDR2 SVGIG (reference sequence). Germline trimming cut 2 bases from V and 3 bases from J; bases unmatched to any gene: 7. The CDR3 loop spans 15 amino acids.

This CDR3 reads CASRRDRAGNTIYF. Written as DNA, the CDR3 is TGTGCCAGCAGACGGGACAGAGCTGGAAACACCATATATTTT. The chain employs TRBV7-8 and TRBJ1-3; 7 nucleotides line up with TRBD1. Per the germline V gene, CDR1 is SGHVS and CDR2 is FQNEAQ. The CDR3 totals 14 residues. With V trimmed by 6 bases and J by 2 bases, 4 bases remained unmatched. The complete variable domain, with remaining parts taken from reference TRBV7-8 and TRBJ1-3, reads GAGVSQSPRYKVAKRGQDVALRCDPISGHVSLFWYQQALGQGPEFLTYFQNEAQLDKSGLPSDRFFAERPEGSVSTLKIQRTQQEDSAVYLCASRRDRAGNTIYFGEGSWLTVV.

The chain carries TRBV6-4 and TRBJ2-1; TRBD2 agrees at 13 bases. Germline CDR1 MRHNA, CDR2 SNTAGT. The CDR3 has 15 residues. V gave up 3 bases and J gave up 6 bases; unmatched junction bases: 2. The CDR3 coding sequence is TGTGCCAGCAGTGAACTAGCGGGAGGGCCCAATGAGCAGTTCTTC. It specifies CASSELAGGPNEQFF.

This chain links TRBV1 with TRBJ2-4; the DNA was not used to check the table's D call, TRBD2. TRBV1 counts as a pseudogene. CDR3 length equals 13 residues. CDR3 sequence (DNA): TGCACCAGCAGCCAAGAGCGGGAGACTAGTGAGTACTTC. Protein: CTSSQERETSEYF.

V gene TRBV6-1 combines with J gene TRBJ1-1; D is possibly TRBD1 (5 bases). Trimming cost V 6 bases and J 3 bases, with 14 bases left between them. Germline CDR1 reads MNHNS; CDR2 reads SASEGT. The CDR3 length is 14 residues. For the CDR3, the DNA is TGTGCCAGCAGCCCAGAACAGGTCCACACTGAAGCTTTCTTT. This codes for CASSPEQVHTEAFF.

The V gene is TRBV6-6, the J gene TRBJ2-7; a possible D gene is TRBD2 (5 bases). This CDR3 has 14 residues. Germline lookup yields CDR1 MNHNY and CDR2 SVGAGI (reference sequence). With 6 bases removed from V and 2 bases from J, the gap between germline ends came to 14 bases. The CDR3 nucleotides are TGTGCCAGCAGCTCCATAAGCGGCACCTACGAGCAGTACTTC. Translating it yields CASSSISGTYEQYF.

This chain uses TRBV4-1 with TRBJ2-3; D might be TRBD2 (6 bases). The CDR3 sequence is 15 residues long. V lost 3 bases and J lost 6, with 16 bases in between. CDR1 MGHRA and CDR2 YSYEKL come from the germline V gene. The CDR3 bases are TGCGCCAGCAGCCATGGATACGGGGGAGTCGATACGCAGTATTTT. It yields the protein CASSHGYGGVDTQYF.

V is TRBV6-1 and J is TRBJ1-4, with a tentative D call TRBD1 (6 bases). The CDR3 sequence is 14 residues long. V gave up 1 base and J gave up 6 bases, with 9 bases separating them. Germline-derived CDR1 and CDR2 are MNHNS and SASEGT. CDR3 amino acids: CASSEGRGDEKLFF. The CDR3 DNA reads TGTGCCAGCAGTGAAGGCAGGGGAGATGAAAAACTGTTTTTT.

The V gene is TRBV28, the J gene TRBJ2-5; TRBD2 matches at 10 bases. The CDR3 has 14 amino acids. Per germline, CDR1 MDHEN and CDR2 SYDVKM. V shed 6 bases and J 10 bases; nucleotides not matched to a gene: 11. The CDR3: CASSPLAGVSLQYF. The CDR3 DNA follows: TGTGCCAGCAGCCCTCTAGCGGGGGTCTCCCTCCAGTACTTC.

The chain carries TRBV21-1 and TRBJ1-5. TRBV21-1 is a known pseudogene. There are 15 residues in the CDR3. CDR3 nucleotide sequence: TGTGCCAGCACCTCACCGGGGAGAAGCAATCAGCCCCAGCATTTT. Its protein is CASTSPGRSNQPQHF.

This clone was recorded only once. For the CDR3, the DNA is TGTGCCATCGGGACAGCCATGAACACTGAAGCTTTCTTT. Encoded protein: CAIGTAMNTEAFF. This chain connects TRBV6-6 to TRBJ1-1; 7 nucleotides align to TRBD1. The CDR3 contains 13 residues. After removal of 10 bases from V and 0 bases from J, the junction contained 5 bases not matched to a gene. The germline V gene has CDR1 MNHNY and CDR2 SVGAGI (reference sequence).

This clone appeared once. CDR3 sequence: CATGTGASPLHF. In DNA, the CDR3 is TGTGCCACCGGGACAGGGGCTTCACCCCTCCACTTT. The chain combines TRBV27 with TRBJ1-6; 10 bases map to TRBD1. Germline V gene data show CDR1 as MNHEY and CDR2 as SMNVEV (reference sequence). CDR3 size: 12 residues. Germline trimming cut 10 bases from V and 9 bases from J; bases unmatched to any gene: 3.

The rearrangement links TRBV4-2 to TRBJ1-4; 7 bases match TRBD1. The CDR3 spans 15 residues. After removal of 3 bases from V and 5 bases from J, the junction contained 6 bases not matched to a gene. CDR1 and CDR2 from the germline V gene are LGHNA and YNFKEQ. The CDR3 protein is CASSQSGTENEKLFF. The CDR3 bases are TGTGCCAGCAGCCAGTCCGGGACAGAGAATGAAAAACTGTTTTTT.

V and J are TRBV5-4 and TRBJ1-1; D is perhaps TRBD1 (5 bases). Germline-derived CDR1 and CDR2 are SGHNT and YYREEE (reference sequence). V gave up 5 bases and J gave up 4 bases, with 12 bases separating them. The CDR3 runs to 13 residues. CDR3 nucleotide sequence: TGTGCCAGCAGACTTTCTCAGGGCACTGAAGCTTTCTTT. It translates to CASRLSQGTEAFF.

This clone was seen a few times. CDR3 bases: TGCAGCGCCTGGACTAGCGCCTACAATGAGCAGTTCTTC. Translation: CSAWTSAYNEQFF. This sequence joins TRBV29-1 and TRBJ2-1; 9 positions match TRBD2. Unmatched junction bases numbered 3, after V lost 7 bases and J lost 2 bases. Germline V gene lookup returns CDR1 SQVTM and CDR2 ANQGSEA. The CDR3 is 13 residues long.

This clone appeared a few times. The J gene is TRBJ1-1, the V gene TRBV10-3; TRBD1 matches 8 bases. The CDR3 loop spans 14 amino acids. Germline CDR1 and CDR2: ENHRY and SYGVKD. J gave up 4 bases and V 7 bases, and 8 bases lay outside the gene matches. The CDR3 protein is CAITADRAGTEAFF. The CDR3, as DNA: TGTGCCATCACCGCGGACAGGGCCGGCACTGAAGCTTTCTTT.

This clone has a single count. The chain carries TRBV27 and TRBJ2-3; 8 bases align to TRBD2. Per the germline V gene, CDR1 is MNHEY and CDR2 is SMNVEV (reference sequence). CDR3 size: 15 residues. J was trimmed by 3 bases and V by 7 bases; bases with no gene match: 9. CDR3 amino acids: CASNSISGVTDTQYF. For the CDR3, the DNA is TGTGCCAGCAACTCGATTAGCGGGGTGACAGATACGCAGTATTTT.

The chain is built from TRBV6-1 and TRBJ2-3; D not resolved. CDR3 size: 15 residues. Trimming left V 2 bases short and J 4 bases short, with 13 bases between. Germline CDR1 MNHNS, CDR2 SASEGT. The CDR3 DNA follows: TGTGCCAGCAGTGAATCCCCTCTGGCTCCAGATACGCAGTATTTT. Residues: CASSESPLAPDTQYF.

As regards this clone: The sample has other DNA sequences that encode this CDR3 too. The chain links TRBV28 to TRBJ1-6; perhaps TRBD1 as D (6 bases). Germline CDR1 is MDHEN and CDR2 is SYDVKM. This CDR3 has 14 amino acids. Trimming removed 2 bases from V and 9 bases from J, with 11 bases in between. The CDR3 loop is CASSLRGHLSPLHF. The CDR3 nucleotides read TGTGCCAGCAGTTTAAGGGGACACCTTTCACCCCTCCACTTT. The full variable domain, rest sourced from reference TRBV28 and TRBJ1-6, is DVKVTQSSRYLVKRTGEKVFLECVQDMDHENMFWYRQDPGLGLRLIYFSYDVKMKEKGDIPEGYSVSREKKERFSLILESASTNQTSMYLCASSLRGHLSPLHFGNGTRLTVT.